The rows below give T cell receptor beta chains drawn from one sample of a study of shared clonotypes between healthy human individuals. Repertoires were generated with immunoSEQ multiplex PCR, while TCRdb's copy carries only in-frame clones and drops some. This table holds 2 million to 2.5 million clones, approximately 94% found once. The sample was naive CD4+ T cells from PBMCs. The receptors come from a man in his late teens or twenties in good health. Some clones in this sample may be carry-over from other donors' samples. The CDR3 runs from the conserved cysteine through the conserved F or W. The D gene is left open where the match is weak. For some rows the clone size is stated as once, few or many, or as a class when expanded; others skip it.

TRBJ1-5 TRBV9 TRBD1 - CASSTGGLGNQPQHF TGTGCCAGCAGTACAGGGGGCCTGGGCAATCAGCCCCAGCATTTT
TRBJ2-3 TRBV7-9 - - CASSPSSPTQYF TGTGCCAGCAGCCCTAGCTCCCCTACGCAGTATTTT
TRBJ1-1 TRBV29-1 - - CSVVGRNLNTEAFF TGCAGCGTTGTAGGTCGGAACTTGAACACTGAAGCTTTCTTT
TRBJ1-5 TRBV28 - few CAILVGGNQPQHF TGTGCCATATTAGTAGGGGGCAATCAGCCCCAGCATTTT
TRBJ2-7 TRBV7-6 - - CASSFRGEQYF TGTGCCAGCAGCTTCCGTGGAGAGCAGTACTTC
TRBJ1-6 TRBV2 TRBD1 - CASSEEGGVGSPLHF TGTGCCAGCAGTGAAGAAGGGGGCGTAGGTTCACCCCTCCACTTT
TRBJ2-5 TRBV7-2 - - CASSLLGETQYF TGTGCCAGCAGCTTACTAGGGGAGACCCAGTACTTC
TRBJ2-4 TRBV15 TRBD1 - CATSKTGAAKNIQYF TGTGCCACCAGCAAAACAGGGGCGGCCAAAAACATTCAGTACTTC
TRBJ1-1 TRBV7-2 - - CASSLPRGPGTEAFF TGTGCCAGCAGCTTGCCCAGGGGCCCGGGCACTGAAGCTTTCTTT
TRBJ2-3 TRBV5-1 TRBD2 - CASSSEAGVDTQYF TGCGCCAGCAGCAGCGAGGCGGGAGTGGATACGCAGTATTTT
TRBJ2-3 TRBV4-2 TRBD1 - CASSLEAAGGGTDTQYF TGTGCCAGCAGCCTCGAGGCCGCAGGGGGTGGCACAGATACGCAGTATTTT
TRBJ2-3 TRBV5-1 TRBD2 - CASSLGTSGSADTQYF TGCGCCAGCAGCTTGGGGACTAGCGGGAGTGCAGATACGCAGTATTTT
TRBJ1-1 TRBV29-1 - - CSVEYTRAQAAFF TGCAGCGTTGAATATACCAGGGCTCAGGCTGCTTTCTTT
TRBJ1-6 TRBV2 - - CASSGTWVGNSPLHF TGTGCCAGCAGTGGAACCTGGGTGGGTAATTCACCCCTCCACTTT
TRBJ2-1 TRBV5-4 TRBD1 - CASSSRQGLSNEQFF TGTGCCAGCAGCTCAAGACAGGGCCTTAGCAATGAGCAGTTCTTC
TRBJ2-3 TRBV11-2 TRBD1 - CASSPDRATDTQYF TGTGCCAGCAGCCCGGACAGGGCCACAGATACGCAGTATTTT
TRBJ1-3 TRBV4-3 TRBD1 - CASSHIETGTGNTIYF TGCGCCAGCAGCCATATCGAGACAGGGACTGGAAACACCATATATTTT
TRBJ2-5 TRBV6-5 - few CASSYSREETQYF TGTGCCAGCAGTTATAGCCGAGAAGAGACCCAGTACTTC
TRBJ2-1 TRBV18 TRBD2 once CASSVTSGAYNEQFF TGTGCCAGCTCCGTGACTAGCGGAGCCTACAATGAGCAGTTCTTC
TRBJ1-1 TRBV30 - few CAWSPYGIREAFF TGTGCCTGGAGTCCCTACGGGATTCGGGAAGCTTTCTTT
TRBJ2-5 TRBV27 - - CASRVRPAPKETQYF TGTGCCAGCAGGGTCAGACCCGCACCCAAAGAGACCCAGTACTTC
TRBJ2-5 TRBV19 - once CASREGGIRETQYF TGTGCCAGCCGAGAAGGGGGGATCCGAGAGACCCAGTACTTC
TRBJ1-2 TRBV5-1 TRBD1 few CASSTQGSNYGYTF TGCGCCAGCAGCACACAGGGGTCTAACTATGGCTACACCTTC
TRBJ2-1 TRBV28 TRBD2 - CASSLVPGLVNNEQFF TGTGCCAGCAGCCTCGTGCCGGGACTAGTCAACAATGAGCAGTTCTTC
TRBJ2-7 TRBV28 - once CASRGHEQYF TGTGCCAGCCGCGGTCACGAGCAGTACTTC
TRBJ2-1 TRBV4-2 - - CASSPRTSNEQFF TGTGCCAGCAGCCCTCGGACATCCAATGAGCAGTTCTTC
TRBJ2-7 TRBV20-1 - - CSARPGYEQYF TGCAGTGCGCGGCCGGGCTACGAGCAGTACTTC
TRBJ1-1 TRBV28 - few CASRLNTEAFF TGTGCCAGCAGGCTGAACACTGAAGCTTTCTTT
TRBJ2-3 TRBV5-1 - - CASSLGMSTDTQYF TGCGCCAGCAGCTTGGGGATGAGCACAGATACGCAGTATTTT
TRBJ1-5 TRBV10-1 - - CASSESLGNQPQHF TGCGCCAGCAGTGAGTCGTTGGGGAATCAGCCCCAGCATTTT
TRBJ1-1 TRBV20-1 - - CSARQPSGAFF TGCAGTGCTAGACAGCCTTCTGGGGCTTTCTTT
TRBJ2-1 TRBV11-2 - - CASSLGVPSPVKEQFF TGTGCCAGCAGCTTAGGGGTCCCTAGTCCGGTCAAGGAGCAGTTCTTC
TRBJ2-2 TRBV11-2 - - CASSFRGQRSGTGELFF TGTGCCAGCAGCTTTAGGGGCCAGCGGTCGGGAACCGGGGAGCTGTTTTTT
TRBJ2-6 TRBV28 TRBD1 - CASSPRTGSPLSGANVLTF TGTGCCAGCAGTCCTCGGACAGGCTCACCCCTCTCTGGGGCCAACGTCCTGACTTTC
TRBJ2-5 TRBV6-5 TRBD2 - CASRPPTGLAGAQYF TGTGCCAGCAGGCCACCTACGGGACTAGCGGGAGCACAGTACTTC
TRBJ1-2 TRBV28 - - CASRGDTNYGYTF TGTGCCAGCAGGGGGGACACAAACTATGGCTACACCTTC
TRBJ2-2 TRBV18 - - CASSSRQGGAGELFF TGTGCCAGCTCATCCCGACAGGGAGGTGCCGGGGAGCTGTTTTTT
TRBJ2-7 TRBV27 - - CASSLTGTPYEQYF TGTGCCAGCAGCCTTACCGGGACACCCTACGAGCAGTACTTC
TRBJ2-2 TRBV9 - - CASSHGGPAAGELFF TGTGCCAGCAGCCACGGGGGGCCGGCTGCCGGGGAGCTGTTTTTT
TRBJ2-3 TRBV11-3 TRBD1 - CASSVGQLPTDTQYF TGTGCCAGCAGCGTGGGACAGCTACCCACAGATACGCAGTATTTT
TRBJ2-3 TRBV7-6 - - CASSPGYGRTSTDTQYF TGTGCCAGCAGCCCTGGGTACGGCCGAACTAGCACAGATACGCAGTATTTT
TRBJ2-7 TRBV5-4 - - CASSLELAEQYF TGTGCCAGCAGCTTGGAATTAGCGGAGCAGTACTTC
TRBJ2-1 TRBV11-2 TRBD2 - CASSTTRGRMNEQFF TGTGCCAGCAGCACTACTCGCGGGAGGATGAATGAGCAGTTCTTC
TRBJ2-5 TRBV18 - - CASSPRTGSGETQYF TGTGCCAGCTCACCAAGAACAGGGTCTGGGGAGACCCAGTACTTC
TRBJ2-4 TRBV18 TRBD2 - CASSPVRGKRLAGDPEFIQYF TGTGCCAGCTCACCAGTCCGGGGTAAAAGGCTAGCGGGAGACCCCGAATTCATTCAGTACTTC
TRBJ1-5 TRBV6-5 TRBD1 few CASSRTGVGNQPQHF TGTGCCAGCAGTCGGACAGGGGTTGGCAATCAGCCCCAGCATTTT
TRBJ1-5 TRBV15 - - CATSRDGGRPQHF TGTGCCACCAGCAGAGATGGGGGCCGGCCCCAGCATTTT
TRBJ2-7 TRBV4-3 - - CASSQDYLPGLRISYEQYF TGCGCCAGCAGCCAAGATTACCTTCCGGGACTTCGAATTTCCTACGAGCAGTACTTC
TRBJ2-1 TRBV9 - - CASSVSENNEQFF TGTGCCAGCAGCGTTTCAGAGAACAATGAGCAGTTCTTC
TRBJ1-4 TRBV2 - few CASSAGSNEKLFF TGTGCCAGCAGTGCAGGGTCTAATGAAAAACTGTTTTTT
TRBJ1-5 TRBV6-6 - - CASSARGKPQHF TGTGCCAGCAGTGCTCGCGGGAAGCCCCAGCATTTT
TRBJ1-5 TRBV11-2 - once CASSLDRGFGQPQHF TGTGCCAGCAGCTTAGACAGGGGATTCGGTCAGCCCCAGCATTTT
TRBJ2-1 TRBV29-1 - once CSVEGWGEQFF TGCAGCGTTGAAGGGTGGGGAGAGCAGTTCTTC
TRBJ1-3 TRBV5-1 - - CASSPTSSSGNTIYF TGCGCCAGCAGCCCCACCTCGAGCTCTGGAAACACCATATATTTT
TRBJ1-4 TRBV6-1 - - CAIYSTEKNEKLFF TGTGCCATCTACTCGACGGAGAAAAATGAAAAACTGTTTTTT
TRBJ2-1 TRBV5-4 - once CASIKQGGYNEQFF TGTGCCAGCATAAAACAGGGGGGGTACAATGAGCAGTTCTTC
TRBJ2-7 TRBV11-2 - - CASSYGTPPYEQYF TGTGCCAGCAGCTACGGGACACCGCCCTACGAGCAGTACTTC